This T cell receptor (beta chain) emerged from a study of human T cells and chemical hapten exposure. Study-wide background: Per-sample TCR yields varied mainly from small pooled library volume differences. The study's findings and limits: Sensitizing with DPC caused no change in TCRs above 1 in 1000 frequency.

The CDR3 runs 13 residues. The V gene lost 1 base and the J gene lost 4 bases, with 5 bases spanning the gap. Germline CDR1 LNHDA, CDR2 SQIVND (reference sequence). At least ten counts were recorded for this clonotype. The antigen remains unidentified. What the library attached to individual cDNA molecules were unique molecular identifiers. As handled by the study authors: Per-sample TCR counts ranged from roughly 23,224 to 750,000, median 95,638. TCRdb re-derived calls from the RACE reads in MiXCR, one entry per CDR3 protein. TCRdb, not the authors, supplied the V and J calls. The sample lists roughly 60,000 distinct CDR3 sequences, around 6.6% occurring once. Time point of the sample: pre-sensitization, week 0. Treatment given: therapeutic diphenylcyclopropenone sensitization with weekly scalp DPC.

Sequencing used whole blood, obtained in connection with sensitization to the hapten diphenylcyclopropenone (DPC). This clonotype originated in a woman in her 30s with alopecia areata. Some clones in this sample may be carry-over from other donors' samples. The rearrangement joins TRBV19 to TRBJ2-1; D call uncertain. The CDR3 sequence: CASSIGQYNEQFF. In DNA form, the CDR3 reads TGTGCCAGTAGTATAGGTCAGTACAATGAGCAGTTCTTC. Filled out from reference TRBV19 and TRBJ2-1, the complete variable domain reads DGGITQSPKYLFRKEGQNVTLSCEQNLNHDAMYWYRQDPGQGLRLIYYSQIVNDFQKGDIAEGYSVSREKKESFPLTVTSAQKNPTAFYLCASSIGQYNEQFFGPGTRLTVL.